One and the same sample provided the 5 T cell receptor beta chains below, sequenced in a study of CXCR3-negative and CXCR3-positive naive CD8 T cells. The authors prepared UMI-labeled TRB cDNA libraries by 5' RACE. TCRdb re-called the 5' RACE reads, yielding one record per CDR3 amino acid sequence without DNA. The sample table includes roughly 100,000 distinct CDR3 sequences. Sequenced material: naive CXCR3- CD8+ T cells from blood. The subset: CD45RO-CCR7+CD27+CD95- naive CD8+ T cells lacking CXCR3 (TNR3-). Receptors were obtained from a human donor in good health. Some clones in this sample may be carry-over from other donors' samples.

V and J are TRBV6-6 and TRBJ2-7; TCRdb returns TRBD1, unconfirmable since there is no DNA. The length of the CDR3 is 14 residues. Per the germline V gene, CDR1 is MNHNY and CDR2 is SVGAGI (reference sequence). The CDR3: CASNRGTGLDEQYF.

This chain uses TRBV6-5 with TRBJ2-7. Germline V gene sequence: CDR1 MNHEY, CDR2 SVGAGI. The CDR3 extends over 11 amino acids. CDR3 amino acids: CASGQSEEQYF.

The V gene is TRBV7-9, the J gene TRBJ2-3; TCRdb designates TRBD2, a call that cannot be tested without DNA. Looked up from germline, CDR1 is SEHNR and CDR2 is FQNEAQ (reference sequence). The CDR3 runs to 17 residues. The CDR3 sequence is CASSPTGGTYSTDTQYF.

The genes are TRBV4-3 and TRBJ1-4; the TCRdb D gene call, TRBD1, has no DNA to confirm it. The CDR3 loop spans 14 amino acids. Germline V gene sequence: CDR1 LGHNA, CDR2 YSLEER. The CDR3 is CASSQDGTGGKLFF.

The J gene is TRBJ2-1, the V gene TRBV7-6; TCRdb's D gene call, TRBD2, goes unchecked for lack of DNA. This CDR3 contains 16 residues. Germline V gene sequence: CDR1 SGHVS, CDR2 FNYEAQ. This CDR3 is CASSPLGPPAVNEQFF.